This T cell receptor (beta chain) was observed in a study of CD8 T cell repertoires and HIV-1 epitope variants. Looking at the study overall: Each of Twenty-five Gag and Nef epitope peptides stimulated a separate culture. Separate from the cultures, 1M uncultured T cells served as baseline.

Germline V gene lookup returns CDR1 MGHDK and CDR2 SYGVNS. This CDR3 is built from 13 residues. Note on this clone: Its antigen is as yet unknown.

Sequencing of TCR beta CDR3 used immunoSEQ survey depth. Assay: immunoSEQ multiplex PCR; the TCRdb copy retains only in-frame clones and omits some. The table has 4,900 or so clones, 55% to 80% seen once. The sequenced sample was cultured CD8+ T cells derived from PBMCs. This receptor was obtained from a male donor with HIV. V gene TRBV25-1 combines with J gene TRBJ2-5; the D gene is possibly TRBD2 (6 bases). This CDR3 is CAPAGIGGETQYF. DNA of the CDR3: TGTGCTCCCGCCGGAATCGGGGGAGAGACCCAGTACTTC.